This TCR beta chain was retrieved from a study of blood T cell repertoires in COVID-19. For the study at large: The samples span acute and convalescent COVID-19 from the United States, Italy and Spain. PBMCs, B-cell-depleted T cells, or T cells were the source of the cDNA or gDNA that made up the material.

This clone was counted a single time. V shed 2 bases and J shed 0 bases, with 10 bases lying between them. This CDR3 has 15 amino acids. CDR1 SNHLY and CDR2 FYNNEI come from the germline V gene. As originally analysed: Estimates of nucleated cell counts were drawn from the amplification of reference gene primers. Clones were sequenced by immunoSEQ multiplex PCR, and TCRdb holds only the in-frame ones, with some missing. V, J and clone size are taken as reported in that table, and D and trimming were inferred from the DNA itself. The sample contains 240,000 or so clones, roughly four fifths of which appear only once.

Sequenced: peripheral blood. The rearrangement uses TRBV2 and TRBJ1-2; no firm D call. This clonotype was sampled from an elderly woman with acute or convalescent COVID-19. CDR3 amino acids: CASSEYSRSNYGYTF. CDR3 in DNA: TGTGCCAGCAGTGAATACAGCCGTTCTAACTATGGCTACACCTTC. Using reference TRBV2 and TRBJ1-2 for the parts outside the CDR3, the full variable domain is EPEVTQTPSHQVTQMGQEVILRCVPISNHLYFYWYRQILGQKVEFLVSFYNNEISEKSEIFDDQFSVERPDGSNFTLKIRSTKLEDSAMYFCASSEYSRSNYGYTFGSGTRLTVV.